Only a few counts were recorded for the clone carrying this T cell receptor beta chain. There were healthy Caucasian individuals from Russia, aged about 6 to 90, serving as donors. Alongside a J-beta primer mix, a sample-barcoded 5' primer served in a second PCR lasting 7 to 11 cycles. TCRdb reprocessed the 5' RACE reads with MiXCR, giving one entry per CDR3 protein. The data show 600,000 to 650,000 distinct CDR3 sequences, 45% to 65% seen once. This entry is derived from a study of blood T cells in healthy people across ages. V lost 7 bases, J lost 7 bases, and 13 bases lay in between. This CDR3 spans 12 amino acids. The germline gives CDR1 SGHAT, CDR2 FQNNGV.

The source is a man aged 55 to 70 in good health. The sample comprised blood. J is TRBJ1-2 and V is TRBV11-2; D is unresolved. The DNA of the CDR3 is TGTGCCAGCAAACTCGGTTTGGGTGGCTACACCTTC. It yields the protein CASKLGLGGYTF.